Listed below are T cell receptor beta chains from one sample, sequenced in a study of T cell responses to AZD1222 COVID-19 vaccine. The assay was immunoSEQ multiplex PCR, and TCRdb's table has in-frame clones only and misses some. This table holds over 120,000 clones, 92% found once. The sequencing here drew on peripheral blood, taken 28 days after the second AZD1222 dose. The receptors come from an adult who received the AZD1222 COVID-19 vaccine. Each CDR3 is given with its conserved first and last residue.

v_call | cdr3_aa
TRBV7-7 | CASSLTVNTGELFF
TRBV11-3 | CASSLQPNGLRGNSNQPQHF
TRBV19 | CASCHGDRFNYGYTF
TRBV20-1 | CSASSPGQFNQPQHF
TRBV30 | CAWSVLGSVNQPQHF
TRBV28 | CASSETGGQPQHF
TRBV28 | CASSLQGSEQYF
TRBV7-2 | CASSFDRGAEAFF
TRBV23-1 | CASRTSRTVYEQYF
TRBV30 | CAWSEGLAGVETQYF
TRBV27 | CASSLIAGNSPLHF
TRBV6-6 | CASSRTETGTSGTDTQYF
TRBV28 | CASSSTSPGGYTF
TRBV7-6 | CASSLTGISGNTIYF
TRBV30 | CALRDPAYEQYF
TRBV6-5 | CASSKGQENTEAFF